The entry below gives a single TCR beta chain sequence along with its context. The data are from a study of cytomegalovirus exposure and HLA in healthy donors. About the research overall: The same platform was used for the roughly 120 validation repertoires and the roughly 670 first-cohort repertoires, a later analysis reported.

Assay: immunoSEQ multiplex PCR; the TCRdb copy retains only in-frame clones and omits some. The table lists under 150,000 clones, almost 90% of them singletons, with just under 8% in the top ten. The TCR sequence derives from a woman younger than 35 in good health and CMV-seropositive. Sequences were obtained from PBMCs.

The CDR3, as DNA: TGCGCCAGCAGTCCATCCGGGGGGACCTATAATTCACCCCTCCACTTT. This gives the protein CASSPSGGTYNSPLHF. This chain uses TRBV5-1 with TRBJ1-6, with D perhaps TRBD1 (5 bases). V dropped 5 bases and J dropped 2 bases, with 14 bases sitting between them. The germline V gene has CDR1 SGHRS and CDR2 YFSETQ. The CDR3 sequence is 16 residues long.